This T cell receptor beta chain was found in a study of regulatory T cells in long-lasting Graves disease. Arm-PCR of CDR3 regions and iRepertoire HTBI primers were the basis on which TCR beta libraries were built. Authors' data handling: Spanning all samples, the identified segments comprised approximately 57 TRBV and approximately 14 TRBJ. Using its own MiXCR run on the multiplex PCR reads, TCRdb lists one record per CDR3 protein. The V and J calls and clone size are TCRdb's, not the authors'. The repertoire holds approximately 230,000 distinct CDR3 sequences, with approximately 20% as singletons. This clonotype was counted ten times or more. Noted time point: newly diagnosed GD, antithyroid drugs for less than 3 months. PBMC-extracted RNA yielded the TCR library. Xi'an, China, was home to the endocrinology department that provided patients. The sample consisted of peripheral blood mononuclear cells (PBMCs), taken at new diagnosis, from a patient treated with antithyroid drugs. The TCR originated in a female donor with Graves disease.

CDR3 DNA: TGTGCCAGCAGCGCGACTAGCACAGATACGCAGTATTTT. Residues: CASSATSTDTQYF. The chain joins TRBV9 to TRBJ2-3, with no clear D. The CDR3 is made up of 13 amino acids. The V gene lost 3 bases and the J gene lost 0 bases, with 5 bases spanning the gap. Germline CDR1 and CDR2: SGDLS and YYNGEE.